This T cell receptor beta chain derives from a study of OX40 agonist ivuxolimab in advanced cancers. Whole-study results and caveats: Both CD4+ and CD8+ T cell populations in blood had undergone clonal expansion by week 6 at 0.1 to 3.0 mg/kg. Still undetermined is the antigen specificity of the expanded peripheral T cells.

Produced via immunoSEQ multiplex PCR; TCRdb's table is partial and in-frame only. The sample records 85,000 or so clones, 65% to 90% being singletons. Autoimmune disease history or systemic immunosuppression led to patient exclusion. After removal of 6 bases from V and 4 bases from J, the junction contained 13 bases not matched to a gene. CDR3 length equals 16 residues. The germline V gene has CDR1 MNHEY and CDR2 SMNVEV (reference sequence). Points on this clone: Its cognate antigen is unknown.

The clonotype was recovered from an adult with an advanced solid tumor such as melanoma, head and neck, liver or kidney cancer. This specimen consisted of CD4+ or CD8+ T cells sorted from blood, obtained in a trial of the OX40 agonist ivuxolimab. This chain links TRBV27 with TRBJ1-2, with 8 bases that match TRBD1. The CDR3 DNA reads TGTGCCAGCAGGTCGTTGGCACAGGGGGTTGGCTATGGCTACACCTTC. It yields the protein CASRSLAQGVGYGYTF.